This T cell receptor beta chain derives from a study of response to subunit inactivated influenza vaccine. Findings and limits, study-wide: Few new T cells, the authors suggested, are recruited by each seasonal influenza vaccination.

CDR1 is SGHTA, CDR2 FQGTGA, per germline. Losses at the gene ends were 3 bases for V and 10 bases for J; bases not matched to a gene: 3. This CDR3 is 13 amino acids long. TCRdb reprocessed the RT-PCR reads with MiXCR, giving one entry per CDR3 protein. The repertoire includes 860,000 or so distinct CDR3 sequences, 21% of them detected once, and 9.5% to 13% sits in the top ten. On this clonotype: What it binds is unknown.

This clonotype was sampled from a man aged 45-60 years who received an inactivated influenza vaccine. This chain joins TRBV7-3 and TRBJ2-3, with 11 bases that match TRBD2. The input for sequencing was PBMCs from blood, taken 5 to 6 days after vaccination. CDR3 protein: CASSFGTSGAQYF. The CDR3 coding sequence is TGTGCCAGCAGCTTCGGGACTAGCGGAGCGCAGTATTTT.